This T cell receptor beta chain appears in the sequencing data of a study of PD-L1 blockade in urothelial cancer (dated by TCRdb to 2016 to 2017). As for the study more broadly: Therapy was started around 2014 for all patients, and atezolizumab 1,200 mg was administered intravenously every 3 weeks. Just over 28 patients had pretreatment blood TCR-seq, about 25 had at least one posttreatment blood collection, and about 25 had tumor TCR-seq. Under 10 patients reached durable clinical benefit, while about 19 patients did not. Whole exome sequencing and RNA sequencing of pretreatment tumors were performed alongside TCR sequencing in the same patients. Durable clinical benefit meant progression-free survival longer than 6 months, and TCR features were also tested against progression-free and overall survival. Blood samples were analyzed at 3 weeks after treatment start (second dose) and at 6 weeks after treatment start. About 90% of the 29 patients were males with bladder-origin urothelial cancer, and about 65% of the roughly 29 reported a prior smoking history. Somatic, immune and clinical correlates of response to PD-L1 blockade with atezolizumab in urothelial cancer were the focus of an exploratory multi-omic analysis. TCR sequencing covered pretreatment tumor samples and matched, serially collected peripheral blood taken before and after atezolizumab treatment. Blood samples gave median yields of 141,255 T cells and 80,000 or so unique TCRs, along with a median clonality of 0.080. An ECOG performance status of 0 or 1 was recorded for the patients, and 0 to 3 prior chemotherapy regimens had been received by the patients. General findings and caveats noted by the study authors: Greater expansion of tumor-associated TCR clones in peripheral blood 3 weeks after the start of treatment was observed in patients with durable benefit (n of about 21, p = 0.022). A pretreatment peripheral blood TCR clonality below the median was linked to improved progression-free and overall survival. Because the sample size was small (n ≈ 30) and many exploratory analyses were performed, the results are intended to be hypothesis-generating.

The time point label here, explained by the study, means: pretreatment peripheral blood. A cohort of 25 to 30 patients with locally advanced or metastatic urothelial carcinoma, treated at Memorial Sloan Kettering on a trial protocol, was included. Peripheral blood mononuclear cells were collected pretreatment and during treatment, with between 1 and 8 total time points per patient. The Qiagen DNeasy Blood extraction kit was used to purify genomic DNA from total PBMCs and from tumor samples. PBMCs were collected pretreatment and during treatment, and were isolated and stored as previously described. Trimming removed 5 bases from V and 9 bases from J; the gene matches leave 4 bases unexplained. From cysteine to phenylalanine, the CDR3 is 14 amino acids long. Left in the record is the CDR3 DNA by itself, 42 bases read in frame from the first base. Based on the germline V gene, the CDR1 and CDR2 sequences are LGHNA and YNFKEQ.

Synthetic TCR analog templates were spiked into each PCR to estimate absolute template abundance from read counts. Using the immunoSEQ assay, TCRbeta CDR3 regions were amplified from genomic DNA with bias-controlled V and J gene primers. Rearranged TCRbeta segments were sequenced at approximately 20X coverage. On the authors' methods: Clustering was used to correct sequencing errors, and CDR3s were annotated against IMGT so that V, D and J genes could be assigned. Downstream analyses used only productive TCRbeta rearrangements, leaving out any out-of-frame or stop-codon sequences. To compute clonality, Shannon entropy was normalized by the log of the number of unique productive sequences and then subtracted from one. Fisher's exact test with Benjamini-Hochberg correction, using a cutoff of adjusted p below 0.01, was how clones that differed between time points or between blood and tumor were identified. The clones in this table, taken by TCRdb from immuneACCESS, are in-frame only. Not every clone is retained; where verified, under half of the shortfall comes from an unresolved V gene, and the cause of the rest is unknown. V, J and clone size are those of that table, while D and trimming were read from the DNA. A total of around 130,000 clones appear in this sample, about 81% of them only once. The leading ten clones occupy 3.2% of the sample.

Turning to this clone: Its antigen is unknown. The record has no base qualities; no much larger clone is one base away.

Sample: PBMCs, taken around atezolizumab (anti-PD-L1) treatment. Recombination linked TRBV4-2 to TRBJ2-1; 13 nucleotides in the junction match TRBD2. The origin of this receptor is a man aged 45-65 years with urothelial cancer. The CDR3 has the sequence CASSGLAGASEQFF. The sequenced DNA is TGTGCCAGCAGCGGACTAGCGGGGGCTTCTGAGCAGTTCTTC.